This TCR beta chain was found in a study of cytomegalovirus exposure and HLA in healthy donors (dated 2017 in TCRdb). Study-level background: According to an earlier analysis of a few hundred of the donors, about 179 million T cells yielded 117 million unique TCR beta sequences and around 280 Gb of sequence data. A later genetic analysis took genome-wide SNP genotypes for 398 of the 666 donors and used that subset as a discovery cohort. HLA typing included class I and class II loci at four-digit resolution. The study profiled the T cell repertoires of 550 to 700 subjects by immunosequencing and related them to cytomegalovirus serostatus. Approximately 310 gigabases of sequencing data and roughly 80 million unique TCR sequences made up an early release that covered approximately 700 HLA-typed donors. To predict cytomegalovirus infection status, the study brought together high-throughput TCR immunosequencing, statistical association of individual TCRs with disease status, and machine learning. In a later analysis, previously published TCR beta repertoires from several hundred donors were re-analyzed and high-resolution HLA genotyping was added so that TCR occurrence patterns could be studied. The study aimed to test whether cataloging public T cell receptors could reveal signatures of past pathogen exposure. Five DR-DQ haplotypes were treated as single units for association and clustering because of strong linkage in the cohort. In the later analysis, no new phenotypic data were used to find candidate immune exposures; instead, reliance was placed on TCR beta sequences and their occurrence across donors. All discovery cohort repertoires had been generated on a single sequencing platform. To decide whether each TCR beta V gene segment behaved as functional or pseudogenic, an earlier analysis of approximately 600 of the donors relied on high-throughput TCR beta sequencing. Alongside the repertoire data, information on donor age, sex, ethnicity and CMV serostatus was compiled. Of the approximately 400 genotyped donors, approximately 82% fell in the genetic ancestry cluster associated with self-reported Caucasian donors. The number of typed donors differed by locus: about 620-640 for A, B, C, DRB1 and DQB1; 500 to 550 for DQA1; 600 to 610 for DPA1; and approximately 450 for DPB1. Among 300 to 450 genotyped donors of the cohort, an average of 235,054 unique TCR beta nucleotide sequences were sequenced per donor, around 18% of them non-productive. A separate validation cohort of over a hundred different subjects was used in addition to the roughly 700-subject first cohort.

This clone is labeled medium-sized (0.01 to 0.1%). This receptor's antigen is unknown. No base quality information exists; no much larger clone differs at one position. The CDR3 runs 16 residues from the cysteine to the phenylalanine. The entry retains the CDR3 DNA only, 48 bases that are in frame from base 1. Based on the germline V gene, the CDR1 and CDR2 sequences are LGHNA and YNFKEQ. V is pruned by 0 bases and J by 6 bases, leaving 8 bases of the junction without a gene match. The investigation overall reported the following: Roughly uniform sequencing depth across donors was assumed in presence/absence analyses, although this assumption may not hold. Specific HLA alleles were associated with 15,000 to 20,000 TCR beta sequences at a false discovery rate of 0.05 in a later analysis. In both the original and validation cohorts, the classifier was reported to diagnose cytomegalovirus status with high specificity and sensitivity. In an earlier analysis of under 600 of the donors, most TCR beta V segments were observed in productive rearrangements about 87% or about 30% of the time, broadly matching IMGT annotations. Because counts were too low, roughly 16 rarely observed V segments, including chromosome 9 orphons, were left out of the earlier analysis of 500 to 650 of the donors. In a later analysis, HLA-associated TCR beta chains were found to be more clonally expanded and to have lower generation probabilities than equally common non-associated chains. In the study, about 150 TCR beta chains were listed as associated with cytomegalovirus. Immune exposure information for the cohort was limited to CMV serostatus. Because some donors lacked HLA typing at each locus, the association tests relied only on the typed subset. In a later analysis, the rate of TCR association differed among HLA loci, with DRB1 alleles having the most associated TCRs and HLA-C alleles having the fewest. Because the 87-base-pair reads could not distinguish some IMGT-functional V segments, including TRBV6-2 and TRBV6-3, those segments were excluded. A later analysis reported that several top co-occurrence clusters appeared linked to parvovirus B19, influenza, CMV and Epstein-Barr virus. A further reported finding was that TCR beta sequences accurately predicted the HLA-A and HLA-B alleles for most subjects in the first cohort. The cohort was sequenced for TCR beta chains only, and without alpha or paired-chain data the features that could be detected were limited. When HLA alleles, especially DR and DQ, strongly co-occurred, attributing TCR associations to individual alleles was difficult. Linkage disequilibrium might explain the correlated functional status among segregating V segments, but an unknown experimental factor could not be ruled out. According to the authors, the approach could potentially be generalized to other disease states and immunological phenotypes. In a later genetic analysis, fewer N-insertions in productive TCRs were reported among donors in an Asian-associated ancestry cluster than the approximately 670-donor mean. In vitro tests confirmed that a few of the cytomegalovirus-associated TCR beta chains recognize cytomegalovirus antigens. In a later genetic analysis, a missense DCLRE1C variant was associated with V-gene and J-gene trimming of TCR beta chains, and the association was replicated in an independent cohort. A later analysis found that most CMV-associated TCR beta chains appeared HLA-restricted, with HLA associations seemingly driven largely by CMV exposure. Across donors, most TCR sequences were observed very rarely, whereas some public TCRs were present in many individuals. A group of highly shared sequence variants was considered likely to be a technical artifact of the sequencing pipeline.

In total, about 650 healthy bone marrow donors made up the cohort. Cohort members were all nominally healthy when sampled, although unrecorded immune exposures were likely present. The donor tested CMV seronegative and was one of the 352 seronegative cohort members. Each donor provided a peripheral blood sample, and peripheral blood mononuclear cells were used for TCR beta sequencing. The Qiagen DNeasy Blood Extraction Kit was used to extract genomic DNA from the blood cell samples. Preparation of the library involved the immunoSEQ multiplex PCR assay. For the multiplex PCR, a mixture combining 60 forward primers for TCR Vbeta segments and 13 reverse primers for TCR Jbeta segments was used. Amplification of the CDR3 region of rearranged TCR beta genes was performed with a multiplex PCR assay on genomic DNA. The amplified TCR beta libraries were sequenced on the Illumina HiSeq System as 87-base-pair reads. The study's processing was this. A later analysis tallied around 82 million unique TCR beta chains across the approximately 670 repertoires, and some 12 million of those chains were shared by two or more donors. Raw reads were error-corrected and collapsed into unique sequences by a nearest-neighbor algorithm in which closely related sequences were merged to remove PCR and sequencing errors. Alignment of CDR3 sequences to IMGT reference sequences was used to assign V, D and J gene segments. For a sequence to be retained, a match of at least six nucleotides was required to both a V gene segment and a J gene segment. A rearrangement was called productive if the CDR3 had no stop codons and remained in frame with V and J, and every other rearrangement was called non-productive. CDR3 was defined according to IMGT convention as the region running from the second conserved V-encoded cysteine to the conserved J-encoded phenylalanine. In an earlier analysis of 550 to 650 of the donors, sequences lacking an unambiguous match to a single V gene segment were excluded. In an earlier analysis of some 590 of the donors, a V segment was called functional when productive rearrangements were above 56.7%, and segregating when the standard deviation between donors exceeded 5%. To diagnose cytomegalovirus status from the catalog of TCR beta chain sequences, a statistical classification framework was built. In a later analysis, TCR nucleotide sequences were compared against IMGT/GENE-DB human TR gene sequences so that V and J genes could be assigned. In a later analysis, CDR3 sequences and most-parsimonious VDJ recombination scenarios were assigned using the TCRdist pipeline. In a later analysis, each TCR beta chain was defined by its CDR3 amino acid sequence together with its V-gene family, and reads lacking a unique V-gene family were excluded. As a way to deal with suspected cross-contamination and a sequencing artifact, a later analysis dropped roughly 620 nucleotide sequences that were highly shared and had low generation probability. For each public chain, a later analysis derived a clonal expansion index from normalized ranks of inferred template counts within each repertoire. In a later analysis, generation probabilities were computed using a VDJ recombination model fitted to out-of-frame rearrangements, and the results were checked against IGoR. A later analysis scored TCR-TCR, TCR-HLA and TCR-CMV co-occurrence with hypergeometric tests, applying a repertoire-size bias correction to TCR pairs. To estimate false discovery rates, a later analysis permuted the HLA or CMV assignments 20 times. In a later analysis, co-occurring TCRs were grouped using DBSCAN, with TCRdist sequence similarity added in when clustering inside HLA-allele-positive subsets. Repertoires with fewer than 30,000 or more than 120,000 public chains, plus five repertoires with anomalous nucleotide sharing, were excluded from co-occurrence clustering. This immuneACCESS table, as held by TCRdb, lists in-frame sequences with V and J called but not all clones. Of the missing ones, under half trace to an unresolved V gene in checked studies; the others have no known cause. From that table come the V and J calls and clone size; the DNA was used to work out D and trimming. Within this sample are some 180,000 clones, with about 69% of them counted one time only. Over 2.5% of the sample belongs to the ten largest clones.

Sequenced: PBMCs. Rearrangement joined TRBV4-2 to TRBJ2-3, with 8 central nucleotides matching TRBD2. The sequence was collected from a male donor in good health and CMV-seronegative. The CDR3 is CASSQENSGGADTQYF. The nucleotide sequence reads as follows: TGTGCCAGCAGCCAAGAGAACTCCGGGGGGGCGGATACGCAGTATTTT.